Below are 19 T cell receptor beta chains sequenced from a single sample in a study of blood T cells in healthy people across ages. With a J-beta primer mix and a sample-barcoded 5' primer, a second PCR ran about 7 to 12 cycles. TCRdb itself ran the 5' RACE reads through MiXCR, one entry per CDR3 protein. The data contain 650,000 to 700,000 distinct CDR3 sequences, approximately 52% of them seen just once; the ten biggest clones take up 13%. Sequencing used blood. These receptors were taken from a woman older than 75 in good health.

The sample holds a few counts of this clonotype. J is TRBJ2-3 and V is TRBV6-5, with 8 nucleotides matching TRBD2. Germline lookup yields CDR1 MNHEY and CDR2 SVGAGI. With 0 bases clipped from V and 6 bases from J, the junction kept 5 bases outside the gene matches. This CDR3 has 15 amino acids. The CDR3 region is CASSYSGTSADTQYF. The CDR3 nucleotides are TGTGCCAGCAGTTACTCGGGGACTAGTGCGGATACGCAGTATTTT.

The CDR3 sequence is CSARDLAGYNEQFF. The CDR3 region has the DNA TGCAGTGCTAGAGATTTAGCGGGATACAATGAGCAGTTCTTC. J is TRBJ2-1 and V is TRBV20-1; TRBD2 matches 8 bases. V gave up 0 bases and J gave up 4 bases; unmatched junction bases: 2. The CDR3 is 14 residues long. Germline V gene data show CDR1 as DFQATT and CDR2 as SNEGSKA (reference sequence).

About this clonotype: Relative to the germline gene, one junction end is altered; a read error may explain this. CDR3 sequence: CSPREGETQYF. In DNA, the CDR3 is TGCAGTCCTAGGGAAGGCGAGACCCAGTACTTC. J is TRBJ2-4 and V is TRBV20-1; no definite D call. Near its end, the DNA agrees better with TRBJ2-5, so the J call may be wrong. CDR3 size: 11 residues. Germline CDR1 DFQATT, CDR2 SNEGSKA (reference sequence).

The V and J genes are TRBV29-1 and TRBJ2-2; no clear D. The germline V and J ends were trimmed by 6 bases and 0 bases, with 11 bases remaining between them. This CDR3 contains 14 residues. Germline V gene data show CDR1 as SQVTM and CDR2 as ANQGSEA. CDR3 sequence: CSVVSQSNTGELFF. The CDR3 DNA sequence: TGCAGCGTCGTGTCGCAGTCGAACACCGGGGAGCTGTTTTTT.

The chain carries TRBV29-1 and TRBJ2-2, with 7 positions matching TRBD1. CDR3 size: 14 residues. CDR1 is SQVTM and CDR2 is ANQGSEA in the germline V gene. V trimming: 7 bases; J trimming: 1 base; junction bases outside the gene matches: 6. The CDR3 loop reads CSGMTGLNTGELFF. CDR3 bases: TGCAGCGGCATGACAGGGTTGAACACCGGGGAGCTGTTTTTT.

V is TRBV6-5 and J is TRBJ1-4; D remains unclear. The V and J ends lost 8 bases and 5 bases respectively, with 12 bases between them. Germline CDR1 is MNHEY and CDR2 is SVGAGI. The CDR3 is made up of 13 amino acids. Here the CDR3 DNA reads TGTGCCAGCGGGGAGACAAGGAATGAAAAACTGTTTTTT. It is translated as CASGETRNEKLFF.

This clonotype was seen repeatedly, ten times or more. The V call is TRBV5-6, the J call TRBJ2-1; TRBD2 aligns across 10 bases. CDR1 is SGHDT, CDR2 YYEEEE, per germline. The CDR3 consists of 14 residues. V dropped 3 bases and J dropped 4; count of bases not matched to a gene: 1. The chain's CDR3 is CASSWTSGYNEQFF. In DNA, the CDR3 is TGTGCCAGCAGCTGGACTAGCGGTTACAATGAGCAGTTCTTC.

The table lists this clonotype with many counts. The chain recombines TRBV7-9 with TRBJ2-3; D is ambiguous. Trimming removed 1 base from V and 1 base from J, with 12 bases in between. The germline V gene has CDR1 SEHNR and CDR2 FQNEAQ (reference sequence). This CDR3 comprises 16 residues. The CDR3 DNA reads TGTGCCAGCAGCTTAGGGGCGGCCTACGGCACAGATACGCAGTATTTT. Amino acids: CASSLGAAYGTDTQYF.

This clonotype has only a few counts. This may be a read error, as it is one base from a much larger clone. The genes are TRBV7-3 and TRBJ2-5; D might be TRBD1 or TRBD2, each matching 5 bases. Germline V gene sequence: CDR1 SGHTA, CDR2 FQGTGA. The V and J ends lost 3 bases and 11 bases respectively, with 28 bases between them. The CDR3 extends over 17 amino acids. CDR3 sequence: CASSFTPVRGAHNEQYF. The CDR3 bases are TGTGCCAGCAGCTTTACACCCGTCAGAGGGGCCCACAATGAGCAGTACTTC. The whole variable domain, filled in from reference TRBV7-3 and TRBJ2-5, reads GAGVSQTPSNKVTEKGKYVELRCDPISGHTALYWYRQSLGQGPEFLIYFQGTGAADDSGLPNDRFFAVRPEGSVSTLKIQRTERGDSAVYLCASSFTPVRGAHNEQYFGPGTRLLVL.

As concerns this clonotype: A much larger clonotype is one base distant, so this may be a read error. The J gene is TRBJ2-1, the V gene TRBV5-1, with D perhaps matching TRBD2 (5 bases). From germline, CDR1 is SGHRS and CDR2 YFSETQ. This CDR3 spans 14 amino acids. The DNA of the CDR3 is TGCGCCAGCAGCTTACCGTCGGGGAGCAATAAGCAGTTCTTC. The encoded protein is CASSLPSGSNKQFF.

The rearrangement uses TRBV12-3 or TRBV12-4 and TRBJ2-1; maybe TRBD2 (6 bases). V lost 5 bases and J lost 8, with 16 bases in between. This CDR3 is built from 14 residues. CDR3 region: CASSPQGTLYEQFF. DNA for the CDR3: TGTGCCAGCAGTCCTCAAGGGACTCTCTATGAGCAGTTCTTC.

This chain joins TRBV6-5 and TRBJ1-2; no clear D. Trimming left V 0 bases short and J 3 bases short, with 11 bases between. This CDR3 has 15 residues. CDR1 is MNHEY, CDR2 SVGAGI, per germline. The DNA of the CDR3 is TGTGCCAGCAGTTACTCGCACATTTCAGACTATGGCTACACCTTC. It translates to CASSYSHISDYGYTF.

As concerns this clonotype: Since a much larger clone is just one base distant, this may be a read error. The chain joins TRBV5-1 to TRBJ2-3, with D unresolved. The CDR3 is made up of 16 amino acids. V was shortened by 0 bases and J by 7 bases, with 18 bases between the two germline ends. Germline-derived CDR1 and CDR2 are SGHRS and YFSETQ. The chain's CDR3 is CASSLARLESTNTQYF. For the CDR3, the DNA is TGCGCCAGCAGCTTGGCGAGGCTAGAGAGTACAAATACGCAGTATTTT. The full variable domain, its missing parts supplied by reference TRBV5-1 and TRBJ2-3, is KAGVTQTPRYLIKTRGQQVTLSCSPISGHRSVSWYQQTPGQGLQFLFEYFSETQRNKGNFPGRFSGRQFSNSRSEMNVSTLELGDSALYLCASSLARLESTNTQYFGPGTRLTVL.

This clonotype was counted many times. This chain links TRBV28 with TRBJ1-2; D is undetermined. The CDR3 is made up of 12 amino acids. Germline CDR1 reads MDHEN; CDR2 reads SYDVKM. Trimming took 2 bases from V and 8 from J, leaving 9 bases between them. The CDR3 bases are TGTGCCAGCAGTTTAAGGGCGTACGGCTACACCTTC. Its protein is CASSLRAYGYTF.

The V call is TRBV4-2, the J call TRBJ2-6, with D perhaps TRBD1 (7 bases). The CDR3 contains 18 residues. V lost 1 base and J lost 0, with 13 bases in between. Germline V gene data show CDR1 as LGHNA and CDR2 as YNFKEQ. The CDR3 spells CASSQVAGQNSGANVLTF. The DNA of the CDR3 is TGTGCCAGCAGCCAAGTCGCGGGACAGAACTCTGGGGCCAACGTCCTGACTTTC.

This chain uses TRBV6-1 with TRBJ1-2; 8 nucleotides line up with TRBD1. V lost 10 bases and J lost 3; bases outside the gene matches: 4. There are 12 residues in the CDR3. Germline-derived CDR1 and CDR2 are MNHNS and SASEGT. The CDR3 nucleotides are TGTGCCATCAGGGGGCTGGACTATGGCTACACCTTC. It translates to CAIRGLDYGYTF.

The V gene is TRBV6-6, the J gene TRBJ1-2; maybe TRBD1 (5 bases). Germline V gives CDR1 MNHNY, CDR2 SVGAGI (reference sequence). Between the trimmed V and J ends, which lost 4 bases and 4 bases, there was a span of 22 bases. This CDR3 spans 17 amino acids. CDR3 sequence (DNA): TGTGCCAGCAGTTCCCCGTCGGAACCCCTAAGGGGCTATGGCTACACCTTC. As protein: CASSSPSEPLRGYGYTF.

In nucleotides, the CDR3 is TGCAGCGTTTGGACAGGGGGCTACGAGCAGTACTTC. It codes for CSVWTGGYEQYF. The rearrangement links TRBV29-1 to TRBJ2-7; TRBD1 matches at 10 bases. V trimming: 5 bases; J trimming: 3 bases; junction bases outside the gene matches: 1. Per germline, CDR1 SQVTM and CDR2 ANQGSEA. CDR3 length equals 12 residues.

The gene calls are TRBV11-3 and TRBJ2-1; 8 bases match TRBD1. J lost 7 bases, V lost 0 bases, and 11 bases had no gene match. The CDR3 is 17 amino acids. Germline CDR1 SGHNT, CDR2 YENEEA. The CDR3, as DNA: TGTGCCAGCAGCTTAGATAGCGGCAGGGGGCGTTGGAATGAGCAGTTCTTC. This codes for CASSLDSGRGRWNEQFF.